This entry describes one T cell receptor beta chain. This sample was taken from a study of blood T cell repertoires in COVID-19. Background on the study: The cDNA or gDNA used as material had been derived from T cells, B-cell-depleted T cells, or PBMCs.

The CDR3 covers 14 residues. Germline values: CDR1 SNHLY, CDR2 FYNNEI. V gave up 1 base and J gave up 8 bases, with 11 bases separating them. During active infection, Seattle patients enrolled and were then monitored through disease. Repertoires were generated with immunoSEQ multiplex PCR, while TCRdb's copy carries only in-frame clones and drops some. Here the sample spans 180,000 or so clones, approximately 80% being singletons. What was sequenced was peripheral blood. This chain joins TRBV2 and TRBJ1-4; D not certain. The receptor's source is a middle-aged woman with COVID-19, enrolled during active disease. The CDR3 DNA sequence: TGTGCCAGCAGTGAAGTGAGGGTACGGGAAAAACTGTTTTTT. The encoded protein is CASSEVRVREKLFF.